This T cell receptor (beta chain) appears in the sequencing data of a study of lymphopenia after photon versus proton radiotherapy. Study-wide results and limits: In patients who died, overall survival fell as post-nadir TCR diversity dropped more. Under photons, naive T cells and diversity fell while effector/memory populations rose. Authors raise, but do not show, better survival with proton therapy. After the lymphocyte nadir, photon-treated repertoires showed oligoclonal expansion, especially of CD8+ Temra cells.

CDR3 length equals 13 residues. V gave up 3 bases and J gave up 4 bases, with 9 bases separating them. CDR1 and CDR2 from the germline V gene are SGHTA and FQGNSA. Worth noting for this clone: Its antigen remains unidentified.

Sequencing was performed with immunoSEQ multiplex PCR; in TCRdb, only in-frame clones are kept and a portion is missing. Counted here are 67,000 or so clones, over 80% occurring once; the ten biggest clones make up roughly a tenth. The chain has TRBV7-2 and TRBJ1-2, with D possibly TRBD1 on 5 matching bases. The sample in question was peripheral blood, obtained from a patient treated with proton-based radiotherapy. The origin of this receptor is a man older than 75 with esophageal cancer. The CDR3 DNA is TGTGCCAGCAGCTTGACAGTTATCTATGGCTACACCTTC. It encodes CASSLTVIYGYTF.